The rows below give T cell receptor beta chains drawn from one sample of a study of early T cells in non-severe SARS-CoV-2 infection. Each CDR3 protein is one row after TCRdb ran MiXCR on the 5' RACE reads. The sample has around 53,000 distinct CDR3 sequences; about 7.4% are singletons. The sequenced sample was whole blood. The source is an adult who was a healthcare worker with PCR-confirmed SARS-CoV-2 infection or an uninfected control (not recorded which). The CDR3 runs from the conserved cysteine through the conserved F or W. The order of the fields is CDR3 protein, CDR3 DNA, clone size, D gene, J gene, V gene. D genes are given only for firm matches. Not every row has a clone size; where given, it reads once, few, many or a size class.

CASRGTGSGNTIYF	TGTGCCAGCAGAGGGACAGGCTCTGGAAACACCATATATTTT	many	TRBD1	TRBJ1-3	TRBV5-4
CASSLTQGGSPLHF	TGTGCCAGCAGTTTAACCCAGGGAGGGTCACCCCTCCACTTT	-	-	TRBJ1-6	TRBV12-3/TRBV12-4
CASSFSRTVNTEAFF	TGTGCCAGCAGTTTCTCACGAACGGTGAACACTGAAGCTTTCTTT	many	-	TRBJ1-1	TRBV12-3/TRBV12-4
CASTMTVTGNTIYF	TGTGCCAGCACCATGACAGTAACTGGAAACACCATATATTTT	many	-	TRBJ1-3	TRBV12-3/TRBV12-4
CASSERRGQGYADTQYF	TGTGCCAGCAGTGAAAGAAGGGGACAGGGGTATGCAGATACGCAGTATTTT	many	TRBD1	TRBJ2-3	TRBV6-1
CASGLSNEQFF	TGTGCTAGTGGTTTGTCCAATGAGCAGTTCTTC	many	-	TRBJ2-1	TRBV12-5
CSVDLGQRWSTEAFF	TGCAGCGTTGATTTAGGCCAGCGGTGGAGCACTGAAGCTTTCTTT	-	-	TRBJ1-1	TRBV29-1
CASSSWGPTNEQFF	TGTGCCAGCAGTTCTTGGGGACCGACCAATGAGCAGTTCTTC	few	-	TRBJ2-1	TRBV12-3/TRBV12-4
CSAFDTEAFF	TGCAGTGCTTTCGACACTGAAGCTTTCTTT	many	-	TRBJ1-1	TRBV20-1
CASSWTSGSEQYF	TGCGCCAGCAGCTGGACTAGCGGTTCCGAGCAGTACTTC	-	TRBD2	TRBJ2-7	TRBV5-1
CASGPHIYNEQFF	TGTGCCAGCGGACCCCACATTTACAATGAGCAGTTCTTC	many	-	TRBJ2-1	TRBV28
CASRTSQGSYNSPLHF	TGTGCCAGCAGAACCAGTCAGGGCTCCTATAATTCACCCCTCCACTTT	few	-	TRBJ1-6	TRBV28
CASSQGRNSYEQYF	TGCGCCAGCAGCCAAGGGCGGAACTCCTACGAGCAGTACTTC	few	-	TRBJ2-7	TRBV4-3
CASSSQDGTLAKNIQYF	TGTGCCAGCAGCTCCCAGGACGGGACTTTAGCCAAAAACATTCAGTACTTC	once	-	TRBJ2-4	TRBV5-5
CSVGDRAWREQYF	TGCAGCGTTGGGGACAGAGCCTGGCGGGAGCAGTACTTC	many	TRBD1	TRBJ2-7	TRBV29-1
CASSSGDQETQYF	TGTGCCAGCAGCTCCGGGGACCAAGAGACCCAGTACTTC	few	-	TRBJ2-5	TRBV7-2
CAISERTRYNEQFF	TGTGCCATCAGTGAGCGGACACGCTACAATGAGCAGTTCTTC	few	-	TRBJ2-1	TRBV10-3
CASSQEGTSPQYF	TGCGCCAGCAGCCAAGAGGGTACCAGCCCGCAGTATTTT	few	-	TRBJ2-3	TRBV4-1
CASSQLDQNGYTF	TGCGCCAGCAGCCAACTTGACCAGAATGGCTACACCTTC	many	-	TRBJ1-2	TRBV4-3
CASREGSQPQHF	TGTGCCAGCAGAGAGGGTTCCCAGCCCCAGCATTTT	-	-	TRBJ1-5	TRBV6-6
CASSPVGDEQFF	TGTGCCAGCTCACCAGTGGGAGACGAGCAGTTCTTC	-	-	TRBJ2-1	TRBV18
CASSDNPEAFF	TGTGCCAGCAGCGACAATCCTGAAGCTTTCTTT	-	-	TRBJ1-1	TRBV12-3/TRBV12-4
CASRLTSEETQYF	TGTGCCAGCAGACTGACTAGCGAAGAGACCCAGTACTTC	-	TRBD2	TRBJ2-5	TRBV12-3/TRBV12-4
CATSPGMGGYTF	TGTGCCACCAGTCCAGGGATGGGTGGCTACACCTTC	many	-	TRBJ1-2	TRBV6-5
CASSLVGFSSGLGNQPQHF	TGTGCCAGCAGTTTGGTTGGGTTTTCTTCAGGGCTCGGCAATCAGCCCCAGCATTTT	many	-	TRBJ1-5	TRBV28
CASSQDLRVDYGYTF	TGCGCCAGCAGCCAAGATTTAAGGGTTGACTATGGCTACACCTTC	-	-	TRBJ1-2	TRBV4-3
CASNNRGRYGYTF	TGTGCCAGCAACAACCGGGGCCGATATGGCTACACCTTC	many	-	TRBJ1-2	TRBV5-4
CASTPRDSNYGYTF	TGTGCCAGCACCCCCCGGGACAGTAACTATGGCTACACCTTC	many	TRBD1	TRBJ1-2	TRBV6-1
CASSSTGSPSASYGYTF	TGTGCCAGCAGTTCCACAGGATCCCCGTCAGCTAGCTATGGCTACACCTTC	many	-	TRBJ1-2	TRBV6-6
CASSLGSTYEQYF	TGTGCCAGCAGTTTAGGCAGCACCTACGAGCAGTACTTC	many	-	TRBJ2-7	TRBV27
CSARGEANNYGYTF	TGCAGTGCTAGAGGGGAAGCAAATAACTATGGCTACACCTTC	many	-	TRBJ1-2	TRBV20-1
CASSYEDRNTEAFF	TGTGCCAGCAGCTACGAGGACAGGAACACTGAAGCTTTCTTT	-	-	TRBJ1-1	TRBV2
CASSYKRHNTEAFF	TGTGCCAGCAGTTACAAGCGACACAACACTGAAGCTTTCTTT	many	-	TRBJ1-1	TRBV6-2/TRBV6-3
CSGTGQETQYF	TGCAGCGGGACAGGTCAAGAGACCCAGTACTTC	few	TRBD1	TRBJ2-5	TRBV29-1
CASSPTGLTGNTIYF	TGTGCCAGCAGCCCGACAGGGTTGACTGGAAACACCATATATTTT	many	TRBD1	TRBJ1-3	TRBV9
CASSPQGRYEQYF	TGTGCCAGCAGTCCACAGGGGAGGTACGAGCAGTACTTC	few	-	TRBJ2-7	TRBV27
CASSFTSQGSYNEQFF	TGTGCCAGCAGCTTTACGTCACAGGGATCCTACAATGAGCAGTTCTTC	-	-	TRBJ2-1	TRBV7-2
CASSLVGKNTEAFF	TGCGCCAGCAGCTTGGTGGGAAAGAACACTGAAGCTTTCTTT	many	-	TRBJ1-1	TRBV5-1
CAREQGVTDTQYF	TGCGCCAGAGAACAGGGGGTCACAGATACGCAGTATTTT	many	TRBD1	TRBJ2-3	TRBV5-1
CASSLQGASFTQYF	TGTGCCAGTAGTCTACAGGGGGCGTCGTTTACGCAGTATTTT	many	TRBD1	TRBJ2-3	TRBV19
CAWSVPSGGQETQYF	TGTGCCTGGAGTGTTCCTAGCGGGGGGCAAGAGACCCAGTACTTC	few	TRBD2	TRBJ2-5	TRBV30
CASNRDNEAFF	TGTGCCAGCAACCGGGACAATGAAGCTTTCTTT	many	-	TRBJ1-1	TRBV6-6
CASRPSGGWEFF	TGTGCCAGCAGACCAAGCGGGGGTTGGGAGTTCTTC	-	TRBD2	TRBJ2-1	TRBV11-2
CASSLGGSADTQYF	TGTGCCAGCAGCTTAGGGGGGTCCGCAGATACGCAGTATTTT	-	-	TRBJ2-3	TRBV7-9
CAILRDGELFF	TGTGCCATCCTGCGGGACGGGGAGCTGTTTTTT	many	-	TRBJ2-2	TRBV25-1
CASSLRYRRNSYEQYF	TGTGCCAGCAGCTTGAGATACAGGCGGAACTCCTACGAGCAGTACTTC	many	-	TRBJ2-7	TRBV5-4
CSVTPGRDRGRDTQYF	TGCAGCGTCACTCCAGGGCGGGACAGGGGGCGAGATACGCAGTATTTT	many	TRBD1	TRBJ2-3	TRBV29-1
CASSPRRNQETQYF	TGTGCCAGCTCACCAAGGAGAAACCAAGAGACCCAGTACTTC	-	-	TRBJ2-5	TRBV18
CASEPGVAVGELFF	TGTGCCAGCGAACCAGGGGTAGCGGTCGGGGAGCTGTTTTTT	many	-	TRBJ2-2	TRBV28
CASSRETGGQETQYF	TGTGCCAGCTCACGGGAGACAGGGGGTCAAGAGACCCAGTACTTC	-	TRBD1	TRBJ2-5	TRBV18
CASSQGQGMPGELFF	TGTGCCAGCAGCCAGGGACAGGGTATGCCCGGGGAGCTGTTTTTT	few	TRBD1	TRBJ2-2	TRBV11-2
CASSLEAGQGGNGYTF	TGCGCCAGCAGCCTGGAGGCGGGACAGGGAGGTAATGGCTACACCTTC	many	TRBD1	TRBJ1-2	TRBV5-1
CSARPPGTVAEQYF	TGCAGTGCTAGACCTCCGGGGACAGTAGCCGAGCAGTACTTC	few	TRBD1	TRBJ2-7	TRBV20-1
CASSPRQGSGNEQFF	TGTGCCAGCAGCCCCAGACAGGGATCGGGGAATGAGCAGTTCTTC	few	TRBD1	TRBJ2-1	TRBV9
CASSLRQAKNIQYF	TGTGCCAGCAGTTTAAGGCAGGCTAAAAACATTCAGTACTTC	many	-	TRBJ2-4	TRBV28
CSVEDRRDTEAFF	TGCAGCGTTGAAGACCGCAGGGACACTGAAGCTTTCTTT	many	-	TRBJ1-1	TRBV29-1
CASSLLQGASNVETQYF	TGTGCCAGCAGTTTATTACAGGGGGCAAGTAATGTAGAGACCCAGTACTTC	many	TRBD1	TRBJ2-5	TRBV28
CASSYSDGAGELFF	TGTGCCAGCAGTTACTCAGACGGGGCCGGGGAGCTGTTTTTT	few	-	TRBJ2-2	TRBV6-5